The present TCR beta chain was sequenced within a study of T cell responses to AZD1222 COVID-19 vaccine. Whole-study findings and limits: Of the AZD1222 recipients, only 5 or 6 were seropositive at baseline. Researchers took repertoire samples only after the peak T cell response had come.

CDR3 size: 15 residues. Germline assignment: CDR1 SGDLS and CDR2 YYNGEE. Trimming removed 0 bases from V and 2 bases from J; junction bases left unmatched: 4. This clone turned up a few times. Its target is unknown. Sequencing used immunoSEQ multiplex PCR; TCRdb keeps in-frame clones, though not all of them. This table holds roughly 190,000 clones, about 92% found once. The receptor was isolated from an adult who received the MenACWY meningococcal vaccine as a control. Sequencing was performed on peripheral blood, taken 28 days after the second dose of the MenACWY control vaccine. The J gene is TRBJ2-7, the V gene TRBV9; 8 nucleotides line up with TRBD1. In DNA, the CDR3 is TGTGCCAGCAGCGTAGCGGGACAGGCAGCCTACGAGCAGTACTTC. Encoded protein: CASSVAGQAAYEQYF.